This section outlines one T cell receptor beta chain sequence together with its context. The sample originates from a study of T-cell reconstitution after alpha-beta-depleted transplantation in children. It was with unique molecular identifiers that the TCRbeta library was prepared. TCRdb re-called the PCR reads with MiXCR, one entry per CDR3 protein. The sample has 500,000 or so distinct CDR3 sequences, approximately 32% seen once. CDR1 and CDR2 from the germline V gene are SGDLS and YYNGEE. The CDR3 consists of 15 residues. The ends were cut back, 3 bases at V and 6 bases at J, with 13 bases in the middle.

The rearrangement uses TRBV9 and TRBJ1-6; D might be TRBD1 (6 bases). This sequence was found in a human donor who donated a stem cell graft to a child with aplastic anemia. The specimen was PBMCs from the stem cell graft donor, collected from the stem cell graft. CDR3: CASSAQAGANSPLHF. For the CDR3, the DNA is TGTGCCAGCAGCGCCCAGGCAGGGGCTAATTCACCCCTCCACTTT.